The 9 T cell receptor beta chains below all came from one sample that was sequenced in a study of OX40 agonist ivuxolimab in advanced cancers. Libraries came from the immunoSEQ multiplex PCR assay. In TCRdb, the immuneACCESS table is reduced to in-frame sequences with V and J assigned. These tables do not hold every clone; where another copy was compared, an unresolved V gene accounts for under half, and the others remain unexplained. This sample gives about 96,000 clones in total; less than 95% of them show up just once. Around 1.6% of the sample is taken by the ten largest. Sequenced material: CD4+ or CD8+ T cells sorted from blood, taken in a trial of the OX40 agonist ivuxolimab. Source of these receptors: an adult with an advanced solid tumor such as melanoma, head and neck, liver or kidney cancer.

V gene TRBV6-4 combines with J gene TRBJ1-1; D call uncertain. The length of the CDR3 is 14 residues. CDR1 and CDR2 from the germline V gene are MRHNA and SNTAGT. V shed 3 bases and J shed 0 bases, with 8 bases lying between them. The CDR3 sequence: CASSDRGMNTEAFF. The CDR3 nucleotides are TGTGCCAGCAGTGATCGGGGAATGAACACTGAAGCTTTCTTT.

This clone was seen once. V is TRBV18 and J is TRBJ2-7; 8 bases are a match to TRBD2. This CDR3 is built from 13 residues. Trimming cost V 8 bases and J 0 bases; bases outside gene matches: 3. Germline CDR1 reads KGHSH; CDR2 reads LQKENI. This CDR3 reads CASREGSSYEQYF. CDR3 DNA sequence: TGTGCCAGCCGGGAGGGGAGCTCCTACGAGCAGTACTTC. Variable domain in full (rest from reference TRBV18 and TRBJ2-7): NAGVMQNPRHLVRRRGQEARLRCSPMKGHSHVYWYRQLPEEGLKFMVYLQKENIIDESGMPKERFSAEFPKEGPSILRIQQVVRGDSAAYFCASREGSSYEQYFGPGTRLTVT.

CDR3 nucleotides: TGCGCCAGCAGCTTTTCCCCTAGCGGTCCGACCTCCTACGAGCAGTACTTC. It codes for CASSFSPSGPTSYEQYF. The rearrangement uses TRBV5-1 and TRBJ2-7; TRBD2 matches 7 bases. With 2 bases clipped from V and 0 bases from J, the junction kept 11 bases outside the gene matches. The CDR3 consists of 17 residues. Germline V CDR1 and CDR2: SGHRS, YFSETQ.

CDR3 nucleotides: TGTGCCAGCAGCTTAGATGGTACAGGGGACACTGAAGCTTTCTTT. Protein sequence: CASSLDGTGDTEAFF. The chain recombines TRBV7-2 with TRBJ1-1; 7 bases agree with TRBD1. Losses at the gene ends were 1 base for V and 3 bases for J; bases not matched to a gene: 5. The CDR3 is made up of 15 amino acids. Germline CDR1 and CDR2: SGHTA and FQGNSA.

The chain is built from TRBV6-6 and TRBJ2-2; D not resolved. The germline V gene encodes CDR1 MNHNY and CDR2 SVGAGI (reference sequence). There are 13 residues in the CDR3. V dropped 6 bases and J dropped 2 bases, with 7 bases sitting between them. The CDR3 loop is CASRWGNTGELFF. For the CDR3, the DNA is TGTGCCAGCAGATGGGGTAACACCGGGGAGCTGTTTTTT.

V and J are TRBV10-2 and TRBJ2-2; 9 bases fit TRBD1. The CDR3 is 16 amino acids. The V gene end was trimmed by 4 bases and the J gene end by 2 bases; junction bases not matched to a gene: 5. Germline CDR1 reads WSHSY; CDR2 reads SAAADI. DNA for the CDR3: TGCGCCAGCAGTGGGCCGGGACAGGGTAACACCGGGGAGCTGTTTTTT. Its protein product is CASSGPGQGNTGELFF.

The rearrangement joins TRBV7-9 to TRBJ1-2; 7 bases line up with TRBD1. The germline V gene encodes CDR1 SEHNR and CDR2 FQNEAQ (reference sequence). This CDR3 has 15 amino acids. Trimming cost V 5 bases and J 2 bases; bases outside gene matches: 8. CDR3 DNA: TGTGCCAGCAGCCTTGCGAAACAGGGGAACTATGGCTACACCTTC. Its protein product is CASSLAKQGNYGYTF.

This chain uses TRBV29-1 with TRBJ2-7, with 8 positions matching TRBD1. With 5 bases clipped from V and 6 bases from J, the junction kept 9 bases outside the gene matches. The CDR3 loop spans 13 amino acids. Germline CDR1 is SQVTM and CDR2 is ANQGSEA. CDR3 sequence reads: CSVPTDRVGEQYF. CDR3 bases: TGCAGCGTTCCCACGGACAGGGTAGGCGAGCAGTACTTC.

V gene TRBV18 combines with J gene TRBJ1-3, with unresolved D. CDR1 and CDR2 from the germline V gene are KGHSH and LQKENI. This CDR3 region has 13 residues. V lost 6 bases and J lost 2, with 8 bases in between. The CDR3 bases are TGTGCCAGCTCCCTCGAGGCTGGAAACACCATATATTTT. This gives the protein CASSLEAGNTIYF.